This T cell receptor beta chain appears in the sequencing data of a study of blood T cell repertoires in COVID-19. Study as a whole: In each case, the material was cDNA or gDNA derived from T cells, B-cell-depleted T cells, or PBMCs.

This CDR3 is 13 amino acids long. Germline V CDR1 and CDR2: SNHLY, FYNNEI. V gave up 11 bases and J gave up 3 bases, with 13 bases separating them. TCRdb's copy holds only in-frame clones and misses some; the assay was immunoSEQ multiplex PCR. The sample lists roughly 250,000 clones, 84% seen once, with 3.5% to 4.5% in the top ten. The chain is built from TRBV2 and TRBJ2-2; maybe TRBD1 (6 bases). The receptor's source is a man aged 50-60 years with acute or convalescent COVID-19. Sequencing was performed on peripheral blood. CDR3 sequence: CASHQGYTGELFF. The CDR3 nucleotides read TGTGCCTCTCACCAGGGGTACACCGGGGAGCTGTTTTTT. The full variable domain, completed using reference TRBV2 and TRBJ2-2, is EPEVTQTPSHQVTQMGQEVILRCVPISNHLYFYWYRQILGQKVEFLVSFYNNEISEKSEIFDDQFSVERPDGSNFTLKIRSTKLEDSAMYFCASHQGYTGELFFGEGSRLTVL.